What follows are 3 T cell receptor beta chains derived from one specimen sequenced in a study of T cell repertoires in cytomegalovirus infection. What these receptors recognize is not known. TCRdb re-analysed the reads in MiXCR, keeping a single row per CDR3 protein. The table lists about 140,000 distinct CDR3 sequences, more than 25% of them singletons. The specimen was CD8+ T cells from cultured PBMCs, collected from culture after CMV antigen stimulation. The receptor source for this set is a human donor in good health (CMV status not recorded). Some clones in this sample may be carry-over from other donors' samples.

This clonotype turned up a few times. The V call is TRBV7-2, the J call TRBJ2-2; weak D call: TRBD2 (6 bases). Germline values: CDR1 SGHTA, CDR2 FQGNSA. Trimming took off 0 bases at V and 5 bases at J, with 10 bases between the two ends. This CDR3 comprises 15 residues. The CDR3 bases are TGTGCCAGCAGCTTAGCTACTAGCTTTACCGGGGAGCTGTTTTTT. This codes for CASSLATSFTGELFF.

Many counts were recorded for this clonotype. The CDR3 region is CASSNQGINEQFF. In DNA, the CDR3 is TGTGCCAGCAGCAACCAGGGGATCAATGAGCAGTTCTTC. The chain carries TRBV6-2 or TRBV6-3 and TRBJ2-1; possible D gene TRBD1, 6 bases. Trimming took off 6 bases at V and 6 bases at J, with 12 bases between the two ends. The CDR3 runs 13 residues. CDR1 and CDR2 from the germline V gene are MNHEY and SVGEGT.

The genes are TRBV24-1 and TRBJ2-5; 7 bases are shared with TRBD1. This CDR3 is 16 amino acids long. V shed 0 bases and J 2 bases; nucleotides not matched to a gene: 5. CDR1 and CDR2 (germline): KGHDR, SFDVKD. The CDR3 DNA sequence: TGTGCCACCAGTGATTTGAGGGACAGAGATCAAGAGACCCAGTACTTC. This codes for CATSDLRDRDQETQYF.